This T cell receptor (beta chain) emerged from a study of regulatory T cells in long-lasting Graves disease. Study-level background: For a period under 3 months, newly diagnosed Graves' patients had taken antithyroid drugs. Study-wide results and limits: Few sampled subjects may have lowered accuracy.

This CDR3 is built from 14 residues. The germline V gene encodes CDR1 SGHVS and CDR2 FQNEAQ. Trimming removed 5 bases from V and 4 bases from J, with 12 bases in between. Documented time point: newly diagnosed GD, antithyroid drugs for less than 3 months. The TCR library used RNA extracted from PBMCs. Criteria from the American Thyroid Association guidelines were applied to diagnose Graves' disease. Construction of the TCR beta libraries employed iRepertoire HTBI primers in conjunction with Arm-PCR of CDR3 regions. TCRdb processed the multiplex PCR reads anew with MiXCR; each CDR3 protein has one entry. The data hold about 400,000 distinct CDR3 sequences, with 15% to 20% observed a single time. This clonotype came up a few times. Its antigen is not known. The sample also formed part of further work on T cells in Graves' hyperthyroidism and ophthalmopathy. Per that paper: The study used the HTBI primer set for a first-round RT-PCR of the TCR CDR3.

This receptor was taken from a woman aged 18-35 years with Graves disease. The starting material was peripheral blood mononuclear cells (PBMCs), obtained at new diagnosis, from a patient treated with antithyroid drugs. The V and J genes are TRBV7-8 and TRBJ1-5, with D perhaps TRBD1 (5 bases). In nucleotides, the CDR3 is TGTGCCAGCAGCCGGGGGGGAAGGAATCAGCCCCAGCATTTT. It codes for CASSRGGRNQPQHF.